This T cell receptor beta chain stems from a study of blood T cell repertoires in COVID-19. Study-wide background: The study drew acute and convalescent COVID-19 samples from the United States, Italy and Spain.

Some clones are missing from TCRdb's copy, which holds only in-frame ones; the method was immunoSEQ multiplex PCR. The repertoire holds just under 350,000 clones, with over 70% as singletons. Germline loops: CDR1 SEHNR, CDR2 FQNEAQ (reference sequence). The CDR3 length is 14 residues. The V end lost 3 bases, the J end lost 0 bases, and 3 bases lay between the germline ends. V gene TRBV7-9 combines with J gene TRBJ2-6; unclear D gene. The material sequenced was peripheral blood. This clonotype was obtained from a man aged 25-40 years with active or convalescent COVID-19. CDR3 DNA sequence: TGTGCCAGCAGCTTGAGCTCTGGGGCCAACGTCCTGACTTTC. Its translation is CASSLSSGANVLTF.